This TCR beta chain derives from a study of graft-versus-host responses after intestinal transplantation listed by TCRdb under 2021. Regarding the research as a whole: Multivisceral, liver-intestinal, or isolated intestinal transplants were received by the recipients. Rather than being sequenced by the commercial service, samples from a few later patients were sequenced in-house on an Illumina MiSeq and processed with MiXCR. Alloreactive clones were identified by sequencing pre-transplant mixed lymphocyte reaction products and comparing these products with unstimulated pre-transplant donor and recipient T cells. Donor T cell macrochimerism was defined as a peak of at least 4% donor T cells among recipient peripheral blood mononuclear cells. The cohort enrolled some 24 intestinal transplant recipients, one of whom was a retransplant, and a few patients without pretransplant specimens were excluded. After intestinal transplantation, graft-versus-host and host-versus-graft alloreactive T cell clones were followed in the graft, circulation and bone marrow using bulk TCR-beta CDR3 sequencing. Every recipient was given anti-thymocyte globulin induction, then maintenance tacrolimus and steroids for about three years. Study-wide findings and limitations: Early after transplant, peak levels of circulating GvH clones were found to be associated with declines in HvG clones. In the allografts of patients with donor T cell macrochimerism, GvH to HvG T cell clonal ratios were high. The relatively low number and heterogeneity of intestinal transplant patients limited the conclusions. GvH clones were found in recipient bone marrow, and some of the GvH clones appeared earlier in ileal mucosa or blood, which is consistent with an intestinal mucosal origin.

CDR1 is given as MNHEY and CDR2 as SVGAGI, both from the germline V gene. From the cysteine up to the phenylalanine, the CDR3 has a length of 15 residues. Only the CDR3 part of the read is kept: 45 bases, read in frame from the first base. Cut back by 6 bases and 0 bases, the V and J ends lie 9 bases apart. The intended sense of this specimen's time point label: cells obtained before transplantation from donor or recipient. CD3+CD4+ and CD3+CD8+ populations were FACS-sorted from unstimulated pre-transplant donor and recipient cells taken from spleen or lymph nodes. A remark on this clone: Its specific antigen is unknown. No quality values exist for individual bases; no much larger clone is one base distant.

Receptor libraries were prepared by the immunoSEQ multiplex PCR assay. For most patients, genomic DNA was isolated with the Qiagen DNeasy Blood and Tissue Kit and sent frozen to Adaptive Biotechnologies for TCR sequencing. Adaptive Biotechnologies carried out high-throughput TCR-beta CDR3 sequencing of genomic DNA for most patients. The published analysis was carried out like this. TCR sequencing data were retrieved from Adaptive's ImmunoSEQ software for 18 patients, whereas a few other patients were processed with MiXCR and VDJtools. CD4 versus CD8 sorting errors were corrected by removing sequences found in both subsets at a frequency ratio below 5:1. CDR3 nucleotide sequences shared between donor and recipient were removed because the origin of such sequences could not be assigned. To count as alloreactive, a clone needed at least 2-fold expansion over unstimulated cells and a minimum CFSE-low frequency of 0.002% (template counts) or 0.001% (read counts). Clones were considered mappable if detected in sequenced pre-transplant spleen, lymph node, or MLR CFSE-low populations of the donor or recipient. The cumulative frequency of alloreactive clones was calculated as a percentage of all sequences, weighted by copy number. Imported from immuneACCESS, the table was reduced by TCRdb to in-frame sequences with V and J called. These copies leave out some clones; in studies compared against another copy, an unresolved V gene accounts for under half, and the cause of the remainder is not known. The V and J calls and the clone size are those of that table, but D and trimming were determined from the DNA. Within this sample are nearly 110,000 clones, with about 87% of them counted one time only. Over 0.55% of the sample comes from the top ten.

This TCR was sampled from a human donor who was the organ donor for an intestinal transplant. The specimen was unstimulated CD4+ T cells sorted from spleen or lymph node cells, collected before transplant. The rearrangement joined TRBV6-5 to TRBJ2-6; too little of a D gene remains to name it. The nucleotides are TGTGCCAGCAGGGACGGCTCCTCTGGGGCCAACGTCCTGACTTTC. It specifies CASRDGSSGANVLTF.